Included here is one T cell receptor (beta chain) sequence, with context. The antigen is undetermined. This sample was taken from a study of T cell responses to AZD1222 COVID-19 vaccine. Whole-study findings and limits: It should be noted that donors were predominantly white British and more often female, and clonal diversity was possibly underestimated.

The germline gives CDR1 MNHNS, CDR2 SASEGT. The CDR3 runs 13 residues. V lost 3 bases to trimming and J lost 5 bases, with 9 bases between them. Method: immunoSEQ multiplex PCR; TCRdb's copy keeps in-frame clones and lacks some. The table has tens of thousands of clones, 85% to 90% seen once. Source: peripheral blood, taken on day 0 of AZD1222 vaccination. The receptor was isolated from an adult in good health. The V call is TRBV6-1, the J call TRBJ2-3; TRBD1 is a possible D gene (5 bases). CDR3 sequence reads: CASSDRVGDTQYF. CDR3 bases: TGTGCCAGCAGTGACAGGGTCGGAGATACGCAGTATTTT.